The rows below give T cell receptor beta chains drawn from one sample of a study of tumor T cells in aggressive B-cell lymphoma. TCRdb's copy holds only in-frame clones and misses some; the assay was immunoSEQ multiplex PCR. The sample consists of 5,900 or so clones, 82% of them appearing once. Input material: tumor tissue. The receptors shown here come from an adult with diffuse large B cell lymphoma. The CDR3 runs from the conserved cysteine through the conserved F or W. The D gene is left open where the match is weak. The size entry is marked missing in some rows and otherwise reads once, few, many or a size class.

d_gene	v_gene	j_gene	abundance	CDR3aa	CDR3nt
TRBD2	TRBV28	TRBJ2-5	NA	CASSLGRKTSVNQEIQYF	TGTGCCAGCAGTTTGGGAAGAAAGACTAGCGTAAACCAAGAGATCCAGTACTTC
NA	TRBV23-1	TRBJ1-5	NA	CASRSTRGYSNQPQHF	TGCGCCAGCAGAAGCACAAGGGGGTATAGCAATCAGCCCCAGCATTTT
NA	TRBV28	TRBJ2-7	once	CASSPSVAGYYEQYF	TGTGCCAGCAGCCCCTCGGTGGCGGGGTACTACGAGCAGTACTTC
NA	TRBV6-1	TRBJ2-2	NA	CASLRTGELFF	TGTGCCAGCCTACGTACCGGGGAGCTGTTTTTT
NA	TRBV7-9	TRBJ2-5	NA	CASSLVRGGGETQYF	TGTGCCAGCAGCTTAGTTCGGGGAGGGGGAGAGACCCAGTACTTC
TRBD1	TRBV28	TRBJ1-5	NA	CASSRDSSNQPQHF	TGTGCCAGCAGTCGGGACAGTAGCAATCAGCCCCAGCATTTT
NA	TRBV11-2	TRBJ2-1	NA	CASSLRREQFF	TGTGCCAGCAGTCTACGGCGGGAGCAGTTCTTC
TRBD1	TRBV6-5	TRBJ1-1	NA	CASSTPGQTEAFF	TGTGCCAGCAGTACCCCGGGACAGACTGAAGCTTTCTTT
NA	TRBV15	TRBJ2-1	NA	CATSRSSDEQFF	TGTGCCACCAGCAGATCGTCGGATGAGCAGTTCTTC
TRBD1	TRBV7-3	TRBJ2-5	once	CASRLSQGVGETQYF	TGTGCCAGCAGATTATCGCAGGGGGTCGGGGAGACCCAGTACTTC
TRBD1	TRBV28	TRBJ2-3	NA	CARSDRGRSSDTQYF	TGTGCCAGAAGTGACAGGGGGCGTAGTTCAGATACGCAGTATTTT
NA	TRBV9	TRBJ2-1	NA	CASSVAVHPGEQFF	TGTGCCAGCAGCGTAGCAGTACACCCGGGTGAGCAGTTCTTC
TRBD2	TRBV9	TRBJ2-7	NA	CASSVDPAGGPYEQYF	TGTGCCAGCAGCGTAGACCCAGCGGGAGGCCCCTACGAGCAGTACTTC
TRBD2	TRBV19	TRBJ2-3	NA	CASRKATSIDTQYF	TGTGCCAGCCGAAAGGCGACTAGCATTGATACGCAGTATTTT
TRBD1	TRBV19	TRBJ2-4	NA	CASSIGLGARQGLTKNIQYF	TGTGCCAGTAGTATAGGGCTGGGGGCGAGACAGGGGCTTACCAAAAACATTCAGTACTTC
TRBD1	TRBV4-1	TRBJ1-2	NA	CASSQPLGQGAGYTF	TGCGCCAGCAGCCAACCGTTGGGACAGGGGGCTGGCTACACCTTC
NA	TRBV4-1	TRBJ2-7	NA	CASSEIGREQYF	TGCGCCAGCAGTGAAATCGGTCGCGAGCAGTACTTC
NA	TRBV29-1	TRBJ1-2	NA	CSAEGREGGYTF	TGCAGCGCGGAAGGGAGGGAGGGCGGCTACACCTTC
TRBD2	TRBV29-1	TRBJ2-7	NA	CSVEGSSGSIDEQYF	TGCAGCGTTGAGGGGTCTAGCGGGAGTATCGACGAGCAGTACTTC
NA	TRBV2	TRBJ1-1	NA	CAKKRGAEAFF	TGTGCCAAGAAGCGGGGGGCTGAAGCTTTCTTT
NA	TRBV5-1	TRBJ2-3	NA	CASTKDSDTQYF	TGCGCCAGCACGAAGGACTCAGATACGCAGTATTTT
NA	TRBV28	TRBJ2-3	NA	CASSPPGTDTQYF	TGTGCCAGCAGTCCACCAGGGACAGATACGCAGTATTTT
TRBD2	TRBV29-1	TRBJ2-5	NA	CSAPGTSGRGQETQYF	TGCAGCGCTCCCGGGACTAGCGGGAGAGGACAAGAGACCCAGTACTTC
TRBD2	TRBV5-1	TRBJ2-1	NA	CASSSGTTTYNEQFF	TGCGCCAGCAGCTCCGGGACTACGACTTACAATGAGCAGTTCTTC
NA	TRBV27	TRBJ1-6	NA	CASSSTRNSPLHF	TGTGCCAGCAGTTCCACTCGCAATTCACCCCTCCACTTT
NA	TRBV9	TRBJ2-7	NA	CASSPRGGPYEQYF	TGTGCCAGCAGCCCCAGGGGCGGACCCTACGAGCAGTACTTC
NA	TRBV5-1	TRBJ1-2	NA	CASSPENANYGYTF	TGCGCCAGCAGCCCAGAAAATGCTAACTATGGCTACACCTTC
TRBD2	TRBV4-2	TRBJ2-5	NA	CASSPGTSGIETQYF	TGTGCCAGCAGCCCTGGCACTAGCGGGATAGAGACCCAGTACTTC
TRBD1	TRBV10-3	TRBJ1-5	NA	CATTGQAGNQPQHF	TGTGCCACCACGGGACAGGCCGGTAATCAGCCCCAGCATTTT
NA	TRBV28	TRBJ1-1	few	CASSADSPNTEAFF	TGTGCCAGCAGTGCGGACAGTCCGAACACTGAAGCTTTCTTT
TRBD1	TRBV4-2	TRBJ2-1	few	CASSQRDRGWQFF	TGTGCCAGCAGCCAAAGAGACAGGGGTTGGCAGTTCTTC
NA	TRBV28	TRBJ1-5	NA	CASSLNQPQHF	TGTGCCAGCAGTCTGAATCAGCCCCAGCATTTT